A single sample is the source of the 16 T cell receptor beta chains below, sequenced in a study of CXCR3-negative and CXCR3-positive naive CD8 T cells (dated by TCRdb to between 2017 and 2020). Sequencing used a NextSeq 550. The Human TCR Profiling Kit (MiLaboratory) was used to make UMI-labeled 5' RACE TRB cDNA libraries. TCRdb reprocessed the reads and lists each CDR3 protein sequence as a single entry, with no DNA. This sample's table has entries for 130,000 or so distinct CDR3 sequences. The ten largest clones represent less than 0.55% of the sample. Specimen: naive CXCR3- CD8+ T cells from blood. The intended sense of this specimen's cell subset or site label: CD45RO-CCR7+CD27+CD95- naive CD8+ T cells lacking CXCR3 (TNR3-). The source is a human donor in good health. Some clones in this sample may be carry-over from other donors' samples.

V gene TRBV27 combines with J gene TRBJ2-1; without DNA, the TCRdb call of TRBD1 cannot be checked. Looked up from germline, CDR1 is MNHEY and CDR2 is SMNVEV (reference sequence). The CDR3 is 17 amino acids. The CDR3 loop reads CASSWGSTGVIGNEQFF.

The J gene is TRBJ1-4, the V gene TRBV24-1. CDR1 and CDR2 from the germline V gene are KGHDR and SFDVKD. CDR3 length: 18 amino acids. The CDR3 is CATSDLQVFSATNEKLFF.

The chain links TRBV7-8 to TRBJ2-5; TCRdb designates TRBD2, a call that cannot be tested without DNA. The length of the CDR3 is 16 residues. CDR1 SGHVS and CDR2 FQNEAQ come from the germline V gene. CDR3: CASSYAGTSGQETQYF.

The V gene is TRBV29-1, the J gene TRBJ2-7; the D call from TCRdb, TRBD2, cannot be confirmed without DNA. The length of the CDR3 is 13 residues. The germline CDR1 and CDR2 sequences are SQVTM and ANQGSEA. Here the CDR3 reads CSARVHGAYEQYF.

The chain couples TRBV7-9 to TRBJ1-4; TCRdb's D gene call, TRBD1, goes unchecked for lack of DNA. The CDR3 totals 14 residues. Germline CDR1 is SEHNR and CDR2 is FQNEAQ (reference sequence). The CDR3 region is CASRPRGGGEKLFF.

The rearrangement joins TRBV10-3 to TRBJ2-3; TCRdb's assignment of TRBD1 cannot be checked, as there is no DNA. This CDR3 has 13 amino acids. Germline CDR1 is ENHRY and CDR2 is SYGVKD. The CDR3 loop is CAIWGGWTDTQYF.

The CDR3 loop reads CASSHTDTQYF. J is TRBJ2-3 and V is TRBV7-9. Per the germline V gene, CDR1 is SEHNR and CDR2 is FQNEAQ (reference sequence). CDR3 length equals 11 residues.

The CDR3 here is CASSFAGELYF. This chain joins TRBV7-6 and TRBJ2-7. Germline CDR1 SGHVS, CDR2 FNYEAQ. The CDR3 spans 11 residues.

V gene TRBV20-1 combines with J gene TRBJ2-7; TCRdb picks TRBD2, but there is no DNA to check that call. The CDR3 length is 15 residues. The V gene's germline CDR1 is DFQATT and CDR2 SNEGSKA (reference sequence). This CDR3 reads CSARGLAGISYEQYF.

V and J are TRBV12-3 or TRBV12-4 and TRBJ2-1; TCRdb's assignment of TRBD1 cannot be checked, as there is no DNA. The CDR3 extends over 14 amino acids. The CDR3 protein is CASSRDRPYNEQFF.

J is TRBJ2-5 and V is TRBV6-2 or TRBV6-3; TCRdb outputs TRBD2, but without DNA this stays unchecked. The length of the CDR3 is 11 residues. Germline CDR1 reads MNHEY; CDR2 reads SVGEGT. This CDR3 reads CASSYPSTQYF.

This CDR3 is CASSLVGDPYEQYF. The genes are TRBV7-6 and TRBJ2-7; TCRdb outputs TRBD1, but without DNA this stays unchecked. Germline CDR1 and CDR2: SGHVS and FNYEAQ. This CDR3 comprises 14 residues.

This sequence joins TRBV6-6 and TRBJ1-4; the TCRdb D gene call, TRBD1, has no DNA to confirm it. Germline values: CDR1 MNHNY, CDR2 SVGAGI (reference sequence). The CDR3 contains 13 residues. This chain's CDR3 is CASRHTGGEKLFF.

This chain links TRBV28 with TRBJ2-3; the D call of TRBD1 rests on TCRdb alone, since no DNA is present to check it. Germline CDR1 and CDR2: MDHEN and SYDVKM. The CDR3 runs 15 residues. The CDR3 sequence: CASSLLGAGADTQYF. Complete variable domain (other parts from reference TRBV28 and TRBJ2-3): DVKVTQSSRYLVKRTGEKVFLECVQDMDHENMFWYRQDPGLGLRLIYFSYDVKMKEKGDIPEGYSVSREKKERFSLILESASTNQTSMYLCASSLLGAGADTQYFGPGTRLTVL.

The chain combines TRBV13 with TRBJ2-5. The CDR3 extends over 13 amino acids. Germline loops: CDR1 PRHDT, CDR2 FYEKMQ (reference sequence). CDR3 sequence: CASSLRVWKTQYF. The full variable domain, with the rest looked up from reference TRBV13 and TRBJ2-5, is AAGVIQSPRHLIKEKRETATLKCYPIPRHDTVYWYQQGPGQDPQFLISFYEKMQSDKGSIPDRFSAQQFSDYHSELNMSSLELGDSALYFCASSLRVWKTQYFGPGTRLLVL.

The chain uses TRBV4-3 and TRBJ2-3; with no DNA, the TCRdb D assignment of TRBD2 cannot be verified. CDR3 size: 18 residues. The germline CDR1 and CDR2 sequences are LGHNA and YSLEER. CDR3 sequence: CASSQDGVAGGPGYTQYF.